This T cell receptor beta chain comes out of a study of T cell responses to AZD1222 COVID-19 vaccine. On the study more broadly: Second-dose intervals near 4 or 12 weeks were combined.

The V and J ends lost 6 bases and 3 bases, in that order; junction bases with no gene match: 8. Germline V gives CDR1 MNHEY, CDR2 SVGAGI. The CDR3 is 15 amino acids. Points from the study as a whole: Recipients of two AZD1222 doses showed rising Spike-specific TCR breadth and depth. Clonal diversity was possibly underestimated, and white British individuals and females predominated among donors. CD4 TCRs covered the whole spike, strongest at regions 160-218 and 743-854.

As for this clone: Antigen unknown.

Data came from immunoSEQ multiplex PCR; TCRdb stores just in-frame clones and leaves some out. The sample lists 120,000 to 150,000 clones; approximately 92% were seen once. The TCR originated in an adult in good health. Material: peripheral blood, obtained on day 0 of AZD1222 vaccination. The J gene is TRBJ2-7, the V gene TRBV6-5; 10 nucleotides agree with TRBD2. In nucleotides, the CDR3 is TGTGCCAGCAGGCCTAGCGGGAGAGAGGGCTACGAGCAGTACTTC. This codes for CASRPSGREGYEQYF.